The T cell receptor (beta chain) under discussion was sequenced for a study of blood T cell repertoires in COVID-19 (dated by TCRdb to the early 2020s). In the study overall: Samples from collaborators originated in the United States, Italy and Spain and spanned both the acute and convalescent phases of COVID-19. Where available, HLA class I and class II types were obtained from metadata supplied by the sample provider rather than from assay-based typing. The dataset comprised deeply sampled blood TCRbeta repertoires from subjects exposed to, actively infected with, or recovered from COVID-19. The samples were drawn from two sources: the first 160 participants of the ongoing ImmuneRACE study, and 950 to 1,500 subjects contributed by 6 global collaborators. The sample metadata nearly always contained a de-identified subject ID, COVID-19 status, age in years and sex. A freely available public database, intended as a resource for researchers studying the immune response to SARS-CoV-2, is where the repertoires were released. The material from the prospective study consisted of cDNA or gDNA derived from T cells, B-cell-depleted T cells, or PBMCs. Points the paper makes about the study in general: The amount of clinical and demographic metadata varied by source and participant and was provided uncurated.

One collaborating source in Seattle enrolled patients during active infection and followed them longitudinally through the course of disease. Each collaborating institution followed its own protocols to collect whole blood in K2EDTA tubes. For TCRbeta analysis, collaborators shipped samples in one of three forms: frozen whole blood, isolated PBMCs, or DNA extracted from either of those sample types. Of note for this clone: No cognate antigen has been identified for it. Base qualities were left out, and no much larger clone turns up one base away.

The immunoSEQ Assay, a bias-controlled multiplex PCR, was used to amplify TCRbeta CDR3 regions from genomic DNA. The paper's processing steps were these. Nucleated cell counts per sample were estimated from amplification of reference gene primers within the assay. Sequence reads were collapsed and filtered to measure the absolute abundance of every unique TCRbeta CDR3 rearrangement. Productive Simpson clonality was computed per sample as the square root of Simpson's diversity index over productive rearrangements. TCRdb holds this immuneACCESS table with in-frame rearrangements only. Some clones are missing; in checked studies, unresolved V genes explain under half, and the rest has no known cause. The D gene and trimming were derived from the DNA, and the V and J assignments and clone size from that table. In all, the sample holds about 350,000 clones, and 86% of those were seen once. The top ten constitute under 8.5% of the sample.

The CDR3 covers 16 residues, taking in both the cysteine and the phenylalanine. The read is trimmed to its CDR3 DNA, 48 bases read in frame from base 1. The TCR comes from a woman in her fifties or sixties with COVID-19, enrolled during active disease. The source material was peripheral blood. The chain uses TRBV21-1 and TRBJ2-3; the table assigns TRBD1, which was not confirmed against the DNA. TRBV21-1 is reported as a pseudogene. CDR3 sequence: CASRLQGRGSTDTQYF. The nucleotide sequence is TGTGCCAGCAGGCTTCAGGGCAGGGGGTCCACAGATACGCAGTATTTT.